The clone carrying this T cell receptor beta chain has more than one count but fewer than ten. The data are from a study of T cell changes during pregnancy in multiple sclerosis. This CDR3 is built from 15 residues. J was trimmed by 1 base and V by 5 bases; bases with no gene match: 3. Germline V gene data show CDR1 as MNHNY and CDR2 as SVGAGI (reference sequence). Only in-frame clones appear in the TCRdb table, and some are missing; sequencing was by immunoSEQ multiplex PCR. The sample records 79,000 or so clones, approximately 90% being singletons. The chain couples TRBV6-6 to TRBJ2-2; 8 bases are shared with TRBD1. The sequence was collected from a female donor in good health, enrolled as a control in a pregnancy study. Sequencing was performed on peripheral blood, taken in the first trimester of pregnancy. The CDR3 here is CASSGQGENTGELFF. DNA of the CDR3: TGTGCCAGCAGTGGACAGGGAGAGAACACCGGGGAGCTGTTTTTT.